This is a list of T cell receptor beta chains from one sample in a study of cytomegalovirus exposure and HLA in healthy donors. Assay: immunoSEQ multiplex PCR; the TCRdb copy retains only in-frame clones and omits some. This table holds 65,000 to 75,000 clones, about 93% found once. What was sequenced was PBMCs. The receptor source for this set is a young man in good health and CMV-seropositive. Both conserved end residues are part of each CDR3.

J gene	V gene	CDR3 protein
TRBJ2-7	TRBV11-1	CASSFDTSGVYEQYF
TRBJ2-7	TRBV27	CASSLTPSYEQYF
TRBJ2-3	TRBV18	CASSPGTSGSTDTQYF
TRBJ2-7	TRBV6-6	CASSSTGTHEQYF
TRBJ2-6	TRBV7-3	CASSLDSTGANVLTF
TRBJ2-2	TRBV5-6	CASSWQGDPANTGELFF
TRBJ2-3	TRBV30	CAGATSGSTDTQYF
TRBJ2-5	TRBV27	CASSFSGTGEALRQETQYF
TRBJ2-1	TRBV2	CASSPGTSGYNEQFF
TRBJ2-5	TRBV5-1	CASSPTTGGVQETQYF
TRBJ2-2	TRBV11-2	CASSSEEMTSANTGELFF
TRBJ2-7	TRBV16	CASSPVPGGEQYF
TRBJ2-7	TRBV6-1	CASSELGGSSYEQYF
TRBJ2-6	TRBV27	CASSLTGGYGQTGANVLTF
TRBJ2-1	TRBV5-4	CASSPADGSSYNEQFF
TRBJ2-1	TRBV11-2	CASSPTTMGSEQFF
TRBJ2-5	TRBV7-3	CASSYRGSPQETQYF
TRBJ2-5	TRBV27	CASSPGSGGETQYF
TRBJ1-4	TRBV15	CATSEGARDEKLFF
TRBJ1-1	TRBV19	CASSLTGDTEAFF
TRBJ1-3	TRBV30	CAWGPPVATIYF
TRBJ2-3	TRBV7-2	CASSPQAGDVVDTQYF
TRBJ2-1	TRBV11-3	CASSLGLGVYNEQFF
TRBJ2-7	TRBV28	CASTAGQTYEQYF
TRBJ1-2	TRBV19	CASTWGLNYGYTF
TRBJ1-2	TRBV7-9	CASSFGGGADYGYTF
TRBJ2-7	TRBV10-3	CASGPGLAEKYDPYEQYF
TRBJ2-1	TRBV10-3	CAISEGLAGVGEQFF
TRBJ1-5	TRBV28	CASSLQGVSQPQHF
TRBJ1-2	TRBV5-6	CASSSGTGGSSNYGYTF
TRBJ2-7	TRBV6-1	CASSLLAGASHEQYF
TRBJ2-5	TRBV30	CALLAGGLETQYF
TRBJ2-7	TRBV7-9	CASSLRYLDEQYF
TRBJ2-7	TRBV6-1	CASSEGTAYEQYF
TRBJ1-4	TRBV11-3	CASRLRWERGREKLFF
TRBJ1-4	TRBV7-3	CASSFEPGEKLFF